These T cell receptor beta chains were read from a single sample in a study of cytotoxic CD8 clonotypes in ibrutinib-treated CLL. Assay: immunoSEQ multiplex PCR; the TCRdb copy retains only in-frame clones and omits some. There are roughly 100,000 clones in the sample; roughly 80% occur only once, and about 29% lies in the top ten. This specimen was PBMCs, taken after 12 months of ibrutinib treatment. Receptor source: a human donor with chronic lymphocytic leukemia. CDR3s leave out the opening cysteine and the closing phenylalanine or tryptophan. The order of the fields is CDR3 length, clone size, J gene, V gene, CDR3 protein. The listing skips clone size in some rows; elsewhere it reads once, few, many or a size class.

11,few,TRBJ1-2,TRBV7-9,ASSRTGREGYT
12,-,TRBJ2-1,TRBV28,AIHTGTEFNEQF
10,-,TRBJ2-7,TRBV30,AWNSGGTEQY
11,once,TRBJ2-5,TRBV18,ASSPPPGETQY
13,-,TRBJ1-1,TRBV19,AREGGIDRPTEAF
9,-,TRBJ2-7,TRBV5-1,ASSGGYEQY
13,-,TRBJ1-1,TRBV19,ASSSLQNRDTEAF
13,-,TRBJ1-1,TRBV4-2,ASSQNILQITEAF
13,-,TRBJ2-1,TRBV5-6,ASSLVATGGNEQF
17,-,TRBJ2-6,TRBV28,ASSSSSGTLSGGANVLT
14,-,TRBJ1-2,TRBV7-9,ASSRDDRPPNYGYT
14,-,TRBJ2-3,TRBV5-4,ASSLSAGGPTDTQY
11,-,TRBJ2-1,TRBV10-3,AISVVQAHEQF
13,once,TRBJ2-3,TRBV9,ASSPGTSGADTQY
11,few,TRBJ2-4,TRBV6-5,ASSSLAARVQY
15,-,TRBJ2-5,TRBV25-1,ASSEHTSGGAGETQY
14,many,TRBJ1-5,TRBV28,ASSPQTRGGGQPQH
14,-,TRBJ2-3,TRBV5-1,ASSLGTGASTDTQY
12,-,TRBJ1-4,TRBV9,ASSVANQNEKLF
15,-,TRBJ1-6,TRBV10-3,AISARGLDSYNSPLH
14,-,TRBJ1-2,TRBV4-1,ASSPNFLGGIYGYT
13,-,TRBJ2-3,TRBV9,ASSITARGTDTQY
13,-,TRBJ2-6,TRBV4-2,ASSKGGSGANVLT
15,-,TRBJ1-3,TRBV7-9,ASGVLTTGGGGNTIY
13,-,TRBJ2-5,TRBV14,ASSPPGGKVETQY
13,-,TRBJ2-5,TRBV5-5,ASSLNRGGRETQY
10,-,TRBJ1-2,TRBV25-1,ASSTRVGGYT